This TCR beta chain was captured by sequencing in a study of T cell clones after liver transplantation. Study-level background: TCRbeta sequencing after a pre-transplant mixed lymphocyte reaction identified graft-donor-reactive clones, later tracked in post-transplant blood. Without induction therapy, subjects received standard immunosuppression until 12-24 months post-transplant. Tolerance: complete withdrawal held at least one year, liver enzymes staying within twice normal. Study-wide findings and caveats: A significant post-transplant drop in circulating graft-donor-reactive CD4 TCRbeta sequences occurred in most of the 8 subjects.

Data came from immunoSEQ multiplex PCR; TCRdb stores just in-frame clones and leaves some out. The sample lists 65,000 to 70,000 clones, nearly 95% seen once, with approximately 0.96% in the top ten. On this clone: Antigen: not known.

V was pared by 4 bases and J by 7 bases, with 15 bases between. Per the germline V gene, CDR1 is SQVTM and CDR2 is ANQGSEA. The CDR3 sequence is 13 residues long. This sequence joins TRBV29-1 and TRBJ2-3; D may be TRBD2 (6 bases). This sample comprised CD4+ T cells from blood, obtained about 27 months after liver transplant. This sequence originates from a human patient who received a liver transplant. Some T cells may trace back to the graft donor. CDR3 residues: CSVASVSGYTQYF. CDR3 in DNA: TGCAGCGTTGCTAGCGTGAGCGGGTATACGCAGTATTTT.